This TCR beta chain originates from a study of T cells in Graves' hyperthyroidism and ophthalmopathy (dated by TCRdb to the late 2010s). A note on the overall study: To identify distinguishing TCR V-J signatures, a discovery cohort of roughly 100 patients was used, comprising some 45 with Graves' ophthalmopathy and roughly 60 with stable Graves' hyperthyroidism. Prospective prediction of ophthalmopathy was tested in an independent validation cohort consisting of 18 to 20 hyperthyroidism patients and approximately 16 patients who later progressed to ophthalmopathy. The approximately 90 discovery patients were randomly split 7:3 into training and test sets. The study also compared thyroid tissue and blood T-cell repertoires from 5 to 7 Graves' hyperthyroidism patients. Following sampling, methimazole starting at 30 mg daily was given to hyperthyroidism patients, and high-dose intravenous methylprednisolone was given to ophthalmopathy patients. The paper describes TCR Vbeta CDR3 sequencing of 120 to 150 peripheral blood samples, made up of about 40 ophthalmopathy patients, 70 to 75 hyperthyroidism patients and roughly 17 progressor patients.

The full study reports these points: No statistical method was used to fix the sample size in advance, and group allocation was not hidden from the investigators. Most expanded thyroid clonotypes (frequency above 0.001) were also detected in blood, suggesting blood repertoires may reflect thyroid immune responses. In validation, the model predicted progression to ophthalmopathy with approximately 69% sensitivity and 72% to 85% specificity, a median of approximately 6.7 months before onset. A 13 V-J signature model separated ophthalmopathy from stable hyperthyroidism, with over 85% sensitivity and about 81% specificity in cross-validation and 80%/75% in testing.

This clonotype was observed a handful of times. Its antigen is currently not known. Per-nucleotide qualities are absent, and no much larger clonotype sits a single base away. Stable Graves' hyperthyroidism was defined as no progression to ophthalmopathy during 18 months of follow-up. The hyperthyroidism patients were between 18 and 65 years old and newly diagnosed, with a disease duration of less than 2 months. Any patient with an uncontrolled infection, another autoimmune disease, pregnancy or lactation was excluded. Diagnoses were based on clinical symptoms, serum thyroxine and TRAb, thyroid ultrasound and orbital computed tomography. Total RNA was extracted with Trizol reagent, and quality was checked on an Agilent 2100 Bioanalyzer. V is cut by 8 bases and J by 2 bases, and the space between the germline ends is 13 bases. From the cysteine through the phenylalanine, the CDR3 covers 13 amino acids. Only the CDR3 part of the read is kept: 39 bases, read in frame from the first base.

The TCR beta CDR3 regions were amplified from RNA transcripts. The TCR CDR3 was subjected to a first round of RT-PCR using the HTBI primer set and the Qiagen OneStep RT-PCR kit. The libraries were constructed in a second round of multiplex PCR and then size-selected and purified. The libraries were sequenced on an Illumina HiSeq2000 using paired-end 100 bp reads. The authors' pipeline ran thus. SOAPnuke was used to process the raw data, throwing out any read that contained adapters or uncalled bases, had a mean Phred below 15, or lacked an exact constant-primer or identifier match. COPE v1.2.5 was used to merge the high-quality paired reads, and each unique nucleotide sequence was defined as a clonotype. Clonotypes were aligned to IMGT TRBV, TRBD and TRBJ reference segments using MiTCR v1.1. The analysis was restricted to V-J combinations with a frequency above 0.0001, which together covered roughly 99% of the repertoires. A TCS score was defined as the ratio of F50 (clonal expansion) to E x V (chaos), with BLOSUM62-based TCRdist applied between CDR3 peptides within each V-J. Welch's t-statistics and random forest reduced around 550 V-J features to fewer than 15, which were used in a naive Bayes classifier (R e1071). TCRdb passed the public sequencing reads through fastp at Q25 and MiXCR, retaining productive beta sequences. Rows merge per CDR3 protein into single entries with the most common DNA and genes. TCRdb, not the original authors, processed these V and J calls. The sample table shows a few hundred thousand distinct CDR3 sequences, and 46% are seen once. The biggest ten clones account for nearly 8.5% of the sample.

Sequencing was carried out using peripheral blood or thyroid tissue (not recorded which). The sequence derives from a woman under 30 with Graves' hyperthyroidism. Donor details come from another sample of the same person, matched by shared clones. The chain uses TRBV12-3 or TRBV12-4 and TRBJ2-7; the D gene cannot be named for sure. Here the CDR3 is given as CASRILQPYEQYF. The bases are TGTGCCAGCCGGATCCTACAACCCTACGAGCAGTACTTC.